The rows below give T cell receptor beta chains drawn from one sample of a study of T cell repertoires in cytomegalovirus infection. MiXCR, run by TCRdb on the reads, gives a single entry per CDR3 protein. The table shows approximately 400,000 distinct CDR3 sequences, with 30% to 40% occurring only once. The sequenced sample was PBMCs. The receptors derive from a human donor in good health (CMV status not recorded). Some clones in this sample may be carry-over from other donors' samples. The CDR3 runs from the conserved cysteine through the conserved F or W. Fields, in order: V gene, J gene, D gene, clone size, CDR3 DNA, CDR3 protein. D genes are given only for firm matches. Size values are once, few and many counts, or a class for expanded clones, and some rows have none.

v_gene: TRBV2
j_gene: TRBJ1-6
d_gene: .
abundance: few
CDR3nt: TGTGCCAGCAGTGTCTCCAAGGGGTACGGTTCACCCCTCCACTTT
CDR3aa: CASSVSKGYGSPLHF

v_gene: TRBV7-2
j_gene: TRBJ2-7
d_gene: TRBD2
abundance: .
CDR3nt: TGTGCCAGCAGCTTAGACCCGGGGGGGCCCTACGAGCAGTACTTC
CDR3aa: CASSLDPGGPYEQYF

v_gene: TRBV20-1
j_gene: TRBJ1-2
d_gene: TRBD1
abundance: few
CDR3nt: TGCAGTGCTAAGAAAACGGACAGGGACTATGGCTACACCTTC
CDR3aa: CSAKKTDRDYGYTF

v_gene: TRBV19
j_gene: TRBJ2-1
d_gene: .
abundance: few
CDR3nt: TGTGCCAGTAGTGCTGCAGGGGTTGAGCAGTTCTTC
CDR3aa: CASSAAGVEQFF

v_gene: TRBV4-3
j_gene: TRBJ1-6
d_gene: .
abundance: many
CDR3nt: TGCGCCAGCAGCCACCGGGGGGCGGCCTATAATTCACCCCTCCACTTT
CDR3aa: CASSHRGAAYNSPLHF

v_gene: TRBV15
j_gene: TRBJ1-1
d_gene: .
abundance: .
CDR3nt: TGTGCCACCGGGTTGGGGGGGAACACTGAAGCTTTCTTT
CDR3aa: CATGLGGNTEAFF

v_gene: TRBV18
j_gene: TRBJ2-7
d_gene: TRBD1
abundance: few
CDR3nt: TGTGCCAGCTCACCAACCCAGGGGGCGGTGGAGCAGTACTTC
CDR3aa: CASSPTQGAVEQYF

v_gene: TRBV7-6
j_gene: TRBJ1-6
d_gene: .
abundance: many
CDR3nt: TGTGCCAGCAAACTTCAGGATGGGGATTCACCCCTCCACTTT
CDR3aa: CASKLQDGDSPLHF

v_gene: TRBV12-3/TRBV12-4
j_gene: TRBJ2-7
d_gene: .
abundance: .
CDR3nt: TGTGCCAGCGAGCCCGATCGGGGCTACGAGCAGTACTTC
CDR3aa: CASEPDRGYEQYF

v_gene: TRBV18
j_gene: TRBJ1-2
d_gene: .
abundance: once
CDR3nt: TGTGCCAGCTCACCACCGGACTCTAACTATGGCTACACCTTC
CDR3aa: CASSPPDSNYGYTF

v_gene: TRBV6-2/TRBV6-3
j_gene: TRBJ2-1
d_gene: TRBD1
abundance: few
CDR3nt: TGTGCCAGCAGGACAGGGGAATCGTACAATGAGCAGTTCTTC
CDR3aa: CASRTGESYNEQFF

v_gene: TRBV24-1
j_gene: TRBJ1-2
d_gene: .
abundance: .
CDR3nt: TGTGCCACCAGTGATCCGCGGGGCAGCGCTCCGGATGGCTACACCTTC
CDR3aa: CATSDPRGSAPDGYTF

v_gene: TRBV6-1
j_gene: TRBJ1-1
d_gene: .
abundance: .
CDR3nt: TGTGCCAGCAGCTACAGTGACGCAGGGCTTGAAGCTTTCTTT
CDR3aa: CASSYSDAGLEAFF

v_gene: TRBV29-1
j_gene: TRBJ2-1
d_gene: TRBD2
abundance: .
CDR3nt: TGCAGCGTTAGAGCCGGACTAGCGGGGGAAATCACTTTCTACAATGAGCAGTTCTTC
CDR3aa: CSVRAGLAGEITFYNEQFF

v_gene: TRBV20-1
j_gene: TRBJ1-1
d_gene: .
abundance: .
CDR3nt: TGCAGTGCTACACCGAACACTGAAGCTTTCTTT
CDR3aa: CSATPNTEAFF

v_gene: TRBV19
j_gene: TRBJ1-1
d_gene: .
abundance: .
CDR3nt: TGTGCCAGTAGTATAACCCCAACTGAAGCTTTCTTT
CDR3aa: CASSITPTEAFF

v_gene: TRBV28
j_gene: TRBJ2-1
d_gene: TRBD1
abundance: .
CDR3nt: TGTGCCAGCAGTCCCGCCCCCCGACAGGGTAGGAATGAGCAGTTCTTC
CDR3aa: CASSPAPRQGRNEQFF

v_gene: TRBV18
j_gene: TRBJ2-1
d_gene: TRBD1
abundance: .
CDR3nt: TGTGCCAGCTCACCTCGACGGACCGGGACAGGGTCCCACAATGAGCAGTTCTTC
CDR3aa: CASSPRRTGTGSHNEQFF

v_gene: TRBV20-1
j_gene: TRBJ2-5
d_gene: .
abundance: .
CDR3nt: TGCAGTGCGAGGGGACTGGGCGGGGAGACCCAGTACTTC
CDR3aa: CSARGLGGETQYF

v_gene: TRBV27
j_gene: TRBJ1-2
d_gene: TRBD1
abundance: .
CDR3nt: TGTGCCAGCAGGTTAAAGGGACAGGGGAAGGGCTACACCTTC
CDR3aa: CASRLKGQGKGYTF

v_gene: TRBV19
j_gene: TRBJ2-1
d_gene: TRBD2
abundance: .
CDR3nt: TGTGCCAGTAGTATAGGGATTAGCGGGGGAACTTACAATGAGCAGTTCTTC
CDR3aa: CASSIGISGGTYNEQFF

v_gene: TRBV12-3/TRBV12-4
j_gene: TRBJ1-1
d_gene: .
abundance: .
CDR3nt: TGTGCCAGCGGTTCCTTACCAGGGAATGAAGCTTTCTTT
CDR3aa: CASGSLPGNEAFF

v_gene: TRBV5-4
j_gene: TRBJ2-3
d_gene: TRBD2
abundance: .
CDR3nt: TGTGCCAGCAAGGGACTAGCGGGGGGCACAGATACGCAGTATTTT
CDR3aa: CASKGLAGGTDTQYF

v_gene: TRBV12-3/TRBV12-4
j_gene: TRBJ1-5
d_gene: .
abundance: many
CDR3nt: TGTGCCAGCAGTTTGGAGATCAATCAGCCCCAGCATTTT
CDR3aa: CASSLEINQPQHF